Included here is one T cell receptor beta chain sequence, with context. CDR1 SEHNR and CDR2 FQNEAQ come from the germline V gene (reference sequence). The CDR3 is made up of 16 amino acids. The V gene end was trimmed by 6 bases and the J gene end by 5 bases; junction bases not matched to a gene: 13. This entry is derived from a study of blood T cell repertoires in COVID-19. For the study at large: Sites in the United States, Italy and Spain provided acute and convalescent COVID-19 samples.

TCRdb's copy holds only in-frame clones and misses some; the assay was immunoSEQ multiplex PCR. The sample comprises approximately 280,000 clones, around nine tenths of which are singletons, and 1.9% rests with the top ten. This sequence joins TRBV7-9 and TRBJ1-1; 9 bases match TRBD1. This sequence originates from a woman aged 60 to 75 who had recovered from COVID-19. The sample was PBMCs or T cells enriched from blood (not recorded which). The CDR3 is CASSLLLGTGRTEAFF. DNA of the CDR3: TGTGCCAGCAGTTTGTTACTCGGGACAGGGAGGACTGAAGCTTTCTTT. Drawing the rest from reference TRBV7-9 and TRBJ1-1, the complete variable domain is DTGVSQNPRHKITKRGQNVTFRCDPISEHNRLYWYRQTLGQGPEFLTYFQNEAQLEKSRLLSDRFSAERPKGSFSTLEIQRTEQGDSAMYLCASSLLLGTGRTEAFFGQGTRLTVV.